This TCR beta chain was sequenced for a study of blood T cell repertoires in COVID-19. Some clones are missing from TCRdb's copy, which holds only in-frame ones; the method was immunoSEQ multiplex PCR. In the table there are some 150,000 clones, about 87% of which are singletons. Unmatched junction bases numbered 7, after V lost 6 bases and J lost 7 bases. The germline CDR1 and CDR2 sequences are SNHLY and FYNNEI. The CDR3 is 15 amino acids. This TCR came from a woman aged 55-70 years who had recovered from COVID-19. The sequencing sample was made of peripheral blood. The chain is built from TRBV2 and TRBJ2-1; 12 positions match TRBD2. The CDR3 protein is CASSPLAGGRNEQFF. As DNA, the CDR3 is TGTGCCAGCAGCCCACTAGCGGGGGGAAGGAATGAGCAGTTCTTC.